These 15 T cell receptor beta chains came from one sample sequenced in a study of CD8 T cells in ankylosing spondylitis. TCRdb reprocessed the 5' RACE reads with MiXCR, giving one entry per CDR3 protein. The profile covers approximately 38,000 distinct CDR3 sequences, with roughly 2.5% appearing a single time and about 4.5% taken by the ten largest. Sequenced sample: blood, either unsorted or a sorted T cell fraction (not recorded which). The receptors come from a male donor with ankylosing spondylitis or in good health (not recorded which).

At least ten counts were recorded for this clonotype. The chain is built from TRBV9 and TRBJ1-1, with a tentative D call TRBD1 (5 bases). V was trimmed by 0 bases and J by 3 bases, leaving 15 bases between them. The CDR3 is made up of 16 amino acids. CDR1 and CDR2 (germline): SGDLS, YYNGEE. CDR3 nucleotide sequence: TGTGCCAGCAGCGTAGACAGGACGGTGACCTACACTGAAGCTTTCTTT. It translates to CASSVDRTVTYTEAFF.

In its sample, this clonotype was seen many times. The chain combines TRBV9 with TRBJ2-2; a weak D match, TRBD1 (6 bases). Germline V gives CDR1 SGDLS, CDR2 YYNGEE. Trimming took 4 bases from V and 7 from J, leaving 17 bases between them. This CDR3 spans 15 amino acids. CDR3 residues: CASSLLSRGSGELFF. The CDR3 DNA follows: TGTGCCAGCAGCTTACTAAGCAGGGGCAGCGGGGAGCTGTTTTTT.

This clonotype was found many times. The chain recombines TRBV9 with TRBJ1-4; 7 bases match TRBD1. The CDR3 has 14 residues. V gave up 6 bases and J gave up 4 bases; unmatched junction bases: 6. Germline-derived CDR1 and CDR2 are SGDLS and YYNGEE. DNA of the CDR3: TGTGCCAGCAACCGGGGACAGATTAATGAAAAACTGTTTTTT. Protein product: CASNRGQINEKLFF.

This clonotype was counted at least ten times. The chain employs TRBV9 and TRBJ2-2; D perhaps matches TRBD2 (6 bases). The CDR3 covers 15 residues. Germline lookup yields CDR1 SGDLS and CDR2 YYNGEE. Trimming took off 0 bases at V and 4 bases at J, with 10 bases between the two ends. The CDR3 sequence is CASSVAMTSTGELFF. DNA of the CDR3: TGTGCCAGCAGCGTAGCTATGACTAGCACCGGGGAGCTGTTTTTT.

This clonotype was picked up many times. V is TRBV9 and J is TRBJ2-3; 7 nucleotides agree with TRBD1. V lost 6 bases, J lost 2 bases, and 9 bases stayed unmatched. Germline V CDR1 and CDR2: SGDLS, YYNGEE. This CDR3 is 15 amino acids long. Here the CDR3 DNA reads TGTGCCAGCAACCTGGGACAGCGAGACACAGATACGCAGTATTTT. As protein: CASNLGQRDTDTQYF.

This clonotype occurred many times. CDR3 bases: TGTGCCAGCAGCGCACCGGGACTAGCGGGATGGAATGAGCAGTTCTTC. Translated: CASSAPGLAGWNEQFF. The chain couples TRBV9 to TRBJ2-1, with 13 bases fitting TRBD2. Germline V gives CDR1 SGDLS, CDR2 YYNGEE. Losses at the gene ends were 3 bases for V and 7 bases for J; bases not matched to a gene: 7. The CDR3 extends over 16 amino acids.

This clonotype was seen ten or more times. The chain employs TRBV9 and TRBJ2-7, with D perhaps matching TRBD2 (7 bases). The germline CDR1 and CDR2 sequences are SGDLS and YYNGEE. V dropped 2 bases and J dropped 9 bases, with 18 bases sitting between them. This CDR3 has 14 amino acids. Here the CDR3 DNA reads TGTGCCAGCAGCGTCACAGGGACCGCGGGGGCGCAGTACTTC. It codes for CASSVTGTAGAQYF. Together with reference TRBV9 and TRBJ2-7, the CDR3 gives the full variable domain: DSGVTQTPKHLITATGQRVTLRCSPRSGDLSVYWYQQSLDQGLQFLIQYYNGEERAKGNILERFSAQQFPDLHSELNLSSLELGDSALYFCASSVTGTAGAQYFGPGTRLTVT.

This clonotype occurred many times. This rearrangement joins TRBV9 to TRBJ2-3, with TRBD2 matching over 16 bases. V lost 4 bases to trimming and J lost 4 bases; unmatched junction nucleotides: 6. Germline V gene data show CDR1 as SGDLS and CDR2 as YYNGEE. This CDR3 spans 17 amino acids. The CDR3 loop is CASSPGTSGRVSDTQYF. Here the CDR3 DNA reads TGTGCCAGCAGCCCCGGGACTAGCGGGAGGGTTTCAGATACGCAGTATTTT. Variable domain in full (rest from reference TRBV9 and TRBJ2-3): DSGVTQTPKHLITATGQRVTLRCSPRSGDLSVYWYQQSLDQGLQFLIQYYNGEERAKGNILERFSAQQFPDLHSELNLSSLELGDSALYFCASSPGTSGRVSDTQYFGPGTRLTVL.

Ten or more counts support this clonotype. This rearrangement joins TRBV9 to TRBJ2-3, with unresolved D. Per germline, CDR1 SGDLS and CDR2 YYNGEE. The length of the CDR3 is 12 residues. Trimming took 3 bases from V and 6 from J, leaving 8 bases between them. The CDR3 coding sequence is TGTGCCAGCAGCGCCCTCGTGGATACGCAGTATTTT. This gives the protein CASSALVDTQYF.

Ten or more counts support this clonotype. This chain joins TRBV9 and TRBJ1-2; D gene uncertain. V was trimmed by 0 bases and J by 3 bases, leaving 12 bases between them. CDR1 is SGDLS, CDR2 YYNGEE, per germline. The length of the CDR3 is 15 residues. CDR3 sequence: CASSVGLGYDYGYTF. The CDR3 DNA sequence: TGTGCCAGCAGCGTAGGACTCGGCTACGACTATGGCTACACCTTC.

Ten or more counts support this clonotype. The chain joins TRBV9 to TRBJ2-3; TRBD2 aligns across 9 bases. The CDR3 is 16 residues long. Germline V gene sequence: CDR1 SGDLS, CDR2 YYNGEE. The V segment lost 4 bases and the J segment 4 bases; nucleotides outside the gene matches: 10. In DNA, the CDR3 is TGTGCCAGCAGCCCCCACGGTAGCGGGAGACCAGATACGCAGTATTTT. It yields the protein CASSPHGSGRPDTQYF.

This clonotype was detected many times. The gene calls are TRBV9 and TRBJ2-2; D is perhaps TRBD2 (6 bases). CDR3 size: 17 residues. Germline values: CDR1 SGDLS, CDR2 YYNGEE. Trimming removed 4 bases at V and 1 base at J, with 17 bases between. Here the CDR3 reads CASSWATGRRNTGELFF. The CDR3 DNA sequence: TGTGCCAGCAGCTGGGCCACCGGGAGAAGGAACACCGGGGAGCTGTTTTTT.

This clonotype was seen many times. The chain has TRBV9 and TRBJ1-4; D not resolved. Looked up from germline, CDR1 is SGDLS and CDR2 is YYNGEE. Trimming left V 2 bases short and J 8 bases short, with 16 bases between. There are 15 residues in the CDR3. CDR3 amino acids: CASSVLTAAGEKLFF. The CDR3 nucleotides read TGTGCCAGCAGCGTTCTGACCGCGGCGGGAGAAAAACTGTTTTTT.

This clonotype was recorded at least ten times. The chain uses TRBV9 and TRBJ2-5, with D uncertain. Trimming pared 0 bases from V and 4 bases from J, leaving 13 bases between. Looked up from germline, CDR1 is SGDLS and CDR2 is YYNGEE. The CDR3 contains 15 residues. Here the CDR3 DNA reads TGTGCCAGCAGCGTAGAAAACGAGTTCGTAGAGACCCAGTACTTC. This encodes CASSVENEFVETQYF.

A few counts support this clonotype. The V and J genes are TRBV9 and TRBJ2-5, with 7 positions matching TRBD2. CDR3 length equals 14 residues. Germline lookup yields CDR1 SGDLS and CDR2 YYNGEE. V gave up 4 bases and J gave up 1 base; unmatched junction bases: 4. The CDR3 region is CASSRLAVQETQYF. CDR3 DNA sequence: TGTGCCAGCAGCCGGCTAGCGGTCCAAGAGACCCAGTACTTC.